A selection of T cell receptor beta chains follows, all from one sample in a study of blood T cell repertoires in COVID-19. Clones were sequenced by immunoSEQ multiplex PCR, and TCRdb holds only the in-frame ones, with some missing. This table holds hundreds of thousands of clones, roughly 82% found once. Sample: PBMCs or T cells enriched from blood (not recorded which). The receptors stem from a woman aged 45-65 years who had recovered from COVID-19. Both conserved end residues are part of each CDR3. The D gene is left open where the match is weak. Where a row states a size, it is once, few, many or the class of an expanded clone; other rows omit it.

abundance,d_gene,j_gene,v_gene,len,CDR3nt,CDR3aa
.,TRBD2,TRBJ2-3,TRBV27,14,TGTGCCAGCAGTTTACTAGCGGCTCAAGATACGCAGTATTTT,CASSLLAAQDTQYF
.,.,TRBJ1-2,TRBV29-1,14,TGCAGCGTTGAAGGGGGTCGGGGGGACTATGGCTACACCTTC,CSVEGGRGDYGYTF
.,.,TRBJ1-5,TRBV3-1/TRBV3-2,13,TGTGCCAGCAGTCCGACATCAGGTCAGCCCCAGCATTTT,CASSPTSGQPQHF
few,TRBD1,TRBJ1-4,TRBV6-1,16,TGTGCCAGCAGTGAAGCGCTTGGGACAGGGGCTGAAAAACTGTTTTTT,CASSEALGTGAEKLFF
.,TRBD1,TRBJ2-7,TRBV9,15,TGTGCCAGCAGCCCACAGGGGCCGAGCTCCTACGAGCAGTACTTC,CASSPQGPSSYEQYF
.,TRBD2,TRBJ2-1,TRBV28,18,TGTGCCAGCAGTTCCCCGGGACTAGCGGGACTAGTCTACAATGAGCAGTTCTTC,CASSSPGLAGLVYNEQFF
.,.,TRBJ1-2,TRBV6-5,16,TGTGCCAGCAGTTCCCCCCACGGGAGCCAAGACTATGGCTACACCTTC,CASSSPHGSQDYGYTF
.,.,TRBJ1-1,TRBV7-3,13,TGTGCCAGCAGCCCGTTTAAGAACACTGAAGCTTTCTTT,CASSPFKNTEAFF
.,.,TRBJ1-1,TRBV20-1,12,TGCAGTGCTAGTTCCCCGGGCACTGAAGCTTTCTTT,CSASSPGTEAFF
few,.,TRBJ2-3,TRBV19,16,TGTGCCAGTAGTATCCGCACGAGCGATCGCACAGATACGCAGTATTTT,CASSIRTSDRTDTQYF
.,TRBD2,TRBJ2-7,TRBV7-9,15,TGTGCCAGCAGCTTTTTTAGCGGGAAGTCCTACGAGCAGTACTTC,CASSFFSGKSYEQYF
.,TRBD1,TRBJ2-5,TRBV2,15,TGTGCCAGCAGTCGCGACAGGGGGGTTGACGAGACCCAGTACTTC,CASSRDRGVDETQYF
.,TRBD1,TRBJ1-4,TRBV18,17,TGTGCCAGCTCACCGAAAATCACAGGGGGCTTAGTTGAAAAACTGTTTTTT,CASSPKITGGLVEKLFF
.,TRBD2,TRBJ2-3,TRBV4-2,15,TGTGCCAGCAGCCCGAGGCTAGCGGGTACAGATACGCAGTATTTT,CASSPRLAGTDTQYF
.,TRBD1,TRBJ1-1,TRBV11-2,13,TGTGCCAGCAGCCCCTACGACAGGGGTGAACCTTTCTTT,CASSPYDRGEPFF
once,TRBD1,TRBJ1-3,TRBV11-2,15,TGTGCCAGCACACCGACAGGGGCCGGTGGAAACACCATATATTTT,CASTPTGAGGNTIYF
.,.,TRBJ2-5,TRBV3-1/TRBV3-2,13,TGTGCCAGCAGGCGGTTAAGGGGGGAGACCCAGTACTTC,CASRRLRGETQYF
.,TRBD1,TRBJ2-3,TRBV20-1,16,TGCAGTGCTAGTCACGCCCAGGGACAGGGCGCAGATACGCAGTATTTT,CSASHAQGQGADTQYF
few,.,TRBJ2-1,TRBV13,15,TGTGCCAGCAGCTTCAGGGGTAACCTTTACAATGAGCAGTTCTTC,CASSFRGNLYNEQFF
.,TRBD1,TRBJ2-3,TRBV6-1,15,TGTGCCAGCAGTGACCCGGGACAGGGCACAGATACGCAGTATTTT,CASSDPGQGTDTQYF
.,.,TRBJ2-5,TRBV9,14,TGTGCCAGCAGCGGATCAGGGTCCCAAGAGACCCAGTACTTC,CASSGSGSQETQYF
once,TRBD1,TRBJ1-5,TRBV28,14,TGTGCCAGCACCTTAACAGGGGTCAATCAGCCCCAGCATTTT,CASTLTGVNQPQHF
once,TRBD2,TRBJ2-7,TRBV5-5,15,TGTGCCAGCAGCTTAGGGCGGGGGAGTGGTAACGAGCAGTACTTC,CASSLGRGSGNEQYF
.,.,TRBJ1-5,TRBV4-3,17,TGCGCCAGCAGCCATCCCGCCCCGGGTCCACGCAATCAGCCCCAGCATTTT,CASSHPAPGPRNQPQHF
.,TRBD1,TRBJ1-1,TRBV4-1,15,TGCGCCAGCAGCCTAAACCCCTTGGGACAGGGAAAGGCTTTCTTT,CASSLNPLGQGKAFF
.,.,TRBJ2-5,TRBV2,13,TGTGCCAGCGGGGACAATCTTCAAGAGACCCAGTACTTC,CASGDNLQETQYF